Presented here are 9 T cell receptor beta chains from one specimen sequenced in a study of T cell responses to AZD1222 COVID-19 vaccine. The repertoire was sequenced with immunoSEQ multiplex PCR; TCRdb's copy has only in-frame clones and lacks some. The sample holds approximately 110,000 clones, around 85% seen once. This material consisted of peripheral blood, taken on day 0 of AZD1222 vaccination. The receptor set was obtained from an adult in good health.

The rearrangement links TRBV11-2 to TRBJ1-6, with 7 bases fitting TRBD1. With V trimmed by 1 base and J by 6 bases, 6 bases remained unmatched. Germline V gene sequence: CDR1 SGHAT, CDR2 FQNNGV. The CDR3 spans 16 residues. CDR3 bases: TGTGCCAGCAGCTTAGGGCAGGGACAGCTTAATTCACCCCTCCACTTT. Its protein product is CASSLGQGQLNSPLHF.

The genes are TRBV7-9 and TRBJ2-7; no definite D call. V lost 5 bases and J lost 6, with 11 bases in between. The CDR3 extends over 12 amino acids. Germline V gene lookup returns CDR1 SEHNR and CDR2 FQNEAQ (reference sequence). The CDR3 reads CASSTQFGEQYF. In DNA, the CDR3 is TGTGCCAGCAGCACACAGTTCGGCGAGCAGTACTTC.

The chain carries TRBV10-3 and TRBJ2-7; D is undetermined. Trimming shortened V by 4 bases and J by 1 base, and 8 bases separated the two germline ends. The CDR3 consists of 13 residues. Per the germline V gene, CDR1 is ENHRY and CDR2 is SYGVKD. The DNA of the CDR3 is TGTGCCATCAGTGCGGACGGGTCCTACGAGCAGTACTTC. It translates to CAISADGSYEQYF.

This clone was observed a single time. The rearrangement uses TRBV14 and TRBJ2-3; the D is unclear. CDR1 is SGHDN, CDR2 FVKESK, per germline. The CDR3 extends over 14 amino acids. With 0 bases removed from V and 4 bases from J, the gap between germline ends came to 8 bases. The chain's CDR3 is CASSQERSADTQYF. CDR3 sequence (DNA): TGTGCCAGCAGCCAAGAGCGGAGCGCAGATACGCAGTATTTT.

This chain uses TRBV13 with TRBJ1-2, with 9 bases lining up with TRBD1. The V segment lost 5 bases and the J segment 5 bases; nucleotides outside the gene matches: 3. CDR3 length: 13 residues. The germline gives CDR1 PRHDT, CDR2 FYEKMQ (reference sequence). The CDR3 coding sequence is TGTGCCAGCAGCCCGGACAGGGGATATGGCTACACCTTC. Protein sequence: CASSPDRGYGYTF.

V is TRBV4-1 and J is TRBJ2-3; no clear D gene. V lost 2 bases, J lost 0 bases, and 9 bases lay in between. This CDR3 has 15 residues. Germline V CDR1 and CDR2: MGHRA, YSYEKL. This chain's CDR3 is CASSQQQSSTDTQYF. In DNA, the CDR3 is TGCGCCAGCAGCCAACAACAGTCAAGCACAGATACGCAGTATTTT.

CDR3 nucleotides: TGTGCCAGCAGCTCCCAGCGGGGCCACCAAGAGACCCAGTACTTC. This gives the protein CASSSQRGHQETQYF. The chain joins TRBV7-3 to TRBJ2-5; 7 nucleotides line up with TRBD2. The CDR3 loop spans 15 amino acids. V lost 4 bases to trimming and J lost 0 bases; unmatched junction nucleotides: 5. Germline CDR1 is SGHTA and CDR2 is FQGTGA.

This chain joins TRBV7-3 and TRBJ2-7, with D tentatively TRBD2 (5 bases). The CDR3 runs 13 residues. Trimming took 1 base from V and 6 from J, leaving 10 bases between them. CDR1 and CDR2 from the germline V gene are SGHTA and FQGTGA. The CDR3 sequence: CASSLRESFEQYF. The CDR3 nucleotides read TGTGCCAGCAGCTTAAGGGAGAGTTTCGAGCAGTACTTC.

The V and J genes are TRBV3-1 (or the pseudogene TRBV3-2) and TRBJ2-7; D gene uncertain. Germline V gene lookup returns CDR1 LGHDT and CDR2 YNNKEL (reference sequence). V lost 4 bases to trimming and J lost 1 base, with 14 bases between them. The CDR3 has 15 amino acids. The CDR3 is CASSPLFLASYEQYF. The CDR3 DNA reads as TGTGCCAGCAGCCCTCTCTTTTTGGCGTCCTACGAGCAGTACTTC.